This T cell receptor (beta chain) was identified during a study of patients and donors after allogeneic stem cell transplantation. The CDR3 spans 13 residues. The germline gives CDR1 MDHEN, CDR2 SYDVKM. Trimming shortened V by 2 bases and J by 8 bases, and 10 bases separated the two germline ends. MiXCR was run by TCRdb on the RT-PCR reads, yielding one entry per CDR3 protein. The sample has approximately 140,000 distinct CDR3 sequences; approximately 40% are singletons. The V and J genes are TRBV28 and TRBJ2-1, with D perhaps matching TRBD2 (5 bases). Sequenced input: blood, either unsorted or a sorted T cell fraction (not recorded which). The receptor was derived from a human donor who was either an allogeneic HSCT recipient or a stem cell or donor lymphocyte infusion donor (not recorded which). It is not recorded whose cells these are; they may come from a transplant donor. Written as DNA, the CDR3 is TGTGCCAGCAGTTTAAGGGAGTGGGATGAGCAGTTCTTC. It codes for CASSLREWDEQFF.